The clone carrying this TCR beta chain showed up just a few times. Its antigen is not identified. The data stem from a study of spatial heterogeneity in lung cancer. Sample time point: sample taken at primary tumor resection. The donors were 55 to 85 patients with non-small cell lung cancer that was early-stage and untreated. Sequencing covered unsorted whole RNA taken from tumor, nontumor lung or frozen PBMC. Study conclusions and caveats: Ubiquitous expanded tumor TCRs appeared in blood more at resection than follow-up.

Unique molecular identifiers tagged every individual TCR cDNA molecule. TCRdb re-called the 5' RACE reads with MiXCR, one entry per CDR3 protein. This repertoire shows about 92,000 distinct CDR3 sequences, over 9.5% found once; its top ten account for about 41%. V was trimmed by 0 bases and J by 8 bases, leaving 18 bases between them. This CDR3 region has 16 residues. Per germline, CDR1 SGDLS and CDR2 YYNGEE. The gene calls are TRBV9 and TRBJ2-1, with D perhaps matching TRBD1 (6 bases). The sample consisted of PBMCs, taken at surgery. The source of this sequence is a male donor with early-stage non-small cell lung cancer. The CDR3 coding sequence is TGTGCCAGCAGCGTAGGAGACAGGTCTACAATCTATGAGCAGTTCTTC. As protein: CASSVGDRSTIYEQFF.